The T cell receptor (beta chain) described here comes from a study of Ad26.COV2.S vaccination and SARS-CoV-2 variants. Treatment: around 19 received Ad26.COV2.S at low or high dose, single or two shots; five or six received placebo; per-sample allocation not given. After the first vaccine or placebo injection, samples were drawn on day 63. The CDR3 sequence is 17 residues long. The germline V gene has CDR1 MNHEY and CDR2 SVGEGT. V gave up 5 bases and J gave up 0 bases; unmatched junction bases: 7. The data were produced by immunoSEQ multiplex PCR, yet TCRdb's version contains in-frame clones alone and is incomplete. The data contain about 350,000 clones, more than 85% of them seen just once; the ten biggest clones take up about 5%.

Source: peripheral blood, taken in a trial of Ad26.COV2.S vaccine versus placebo. This chain connects TRBV6-2 or TRBV6-3 to TRBJ2-1, with 10 bases matching TRBD1. This TCR derives from a person aged 18-65 years who received the Ad26.COV2.S COVID-19 vaccine or a placebo. CDR3 DNA sequence: TGTGCCAGCAGTAAAACCGGGACAGGGGTCTCCTACAATGAGCAGTTCTTC. Translation gives CASSKTGTGVSYNEQFF.